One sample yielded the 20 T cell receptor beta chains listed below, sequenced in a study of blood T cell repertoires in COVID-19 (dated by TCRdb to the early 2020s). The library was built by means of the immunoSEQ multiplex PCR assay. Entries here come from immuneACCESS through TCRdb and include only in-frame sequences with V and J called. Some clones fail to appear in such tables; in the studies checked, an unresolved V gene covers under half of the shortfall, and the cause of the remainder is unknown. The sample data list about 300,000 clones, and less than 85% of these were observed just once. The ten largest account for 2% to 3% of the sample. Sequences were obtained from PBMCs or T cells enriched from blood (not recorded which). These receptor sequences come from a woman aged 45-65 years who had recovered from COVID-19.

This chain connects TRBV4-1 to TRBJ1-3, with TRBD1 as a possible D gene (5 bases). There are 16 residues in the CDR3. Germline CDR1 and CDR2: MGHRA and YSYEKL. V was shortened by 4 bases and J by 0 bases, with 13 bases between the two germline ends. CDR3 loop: CASSLRGFSSGNTIYF. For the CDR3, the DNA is TGCGCCAGCAGCCTCCGGGGGTTTAGCTCTGGAAACACCATATATTTT.

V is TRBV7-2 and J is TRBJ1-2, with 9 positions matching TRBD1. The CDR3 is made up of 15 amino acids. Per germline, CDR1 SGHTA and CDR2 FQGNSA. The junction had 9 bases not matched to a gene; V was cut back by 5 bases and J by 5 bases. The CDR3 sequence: CASSPGTGTAYGYTF. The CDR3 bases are TGTGCCAGCAGCCCAGGGACAGGGACGGCATATGGCTACACCTTC.

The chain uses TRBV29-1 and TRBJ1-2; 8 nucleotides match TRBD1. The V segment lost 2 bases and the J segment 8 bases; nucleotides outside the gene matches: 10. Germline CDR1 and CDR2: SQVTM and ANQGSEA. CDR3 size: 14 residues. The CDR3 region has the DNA TGCAGCGTTGAACACCAGACAGGGGTGGAGGGCTACACCTTC. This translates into CSVEHQTGVEGYTF.

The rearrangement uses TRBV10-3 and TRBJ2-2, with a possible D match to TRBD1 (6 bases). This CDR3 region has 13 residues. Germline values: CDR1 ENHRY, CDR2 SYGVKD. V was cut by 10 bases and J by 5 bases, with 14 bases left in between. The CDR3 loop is CATRTDGTGELFF. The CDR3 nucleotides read TGTGCCACGCGGACAGATGGAACCGGGGAGCTGTTTTTT.

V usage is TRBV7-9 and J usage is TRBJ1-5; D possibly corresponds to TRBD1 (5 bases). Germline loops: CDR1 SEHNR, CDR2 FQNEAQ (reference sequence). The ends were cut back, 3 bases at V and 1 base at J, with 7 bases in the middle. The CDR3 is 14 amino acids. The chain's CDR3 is CASSLTESNQPQHF. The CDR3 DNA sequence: TGTGCCAGCAGCTTGACAGAGAGCAATCAGCCCCAGCATTTT.

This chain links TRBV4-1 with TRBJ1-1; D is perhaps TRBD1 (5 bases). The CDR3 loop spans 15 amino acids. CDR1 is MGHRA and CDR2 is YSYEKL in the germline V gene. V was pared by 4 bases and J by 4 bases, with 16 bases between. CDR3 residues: CASSPNPGLATEAFF. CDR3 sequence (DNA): TGCGCCAGCAGCCCCAACCCAGGGCTGGCCACTGAAGCTTTCTTT.

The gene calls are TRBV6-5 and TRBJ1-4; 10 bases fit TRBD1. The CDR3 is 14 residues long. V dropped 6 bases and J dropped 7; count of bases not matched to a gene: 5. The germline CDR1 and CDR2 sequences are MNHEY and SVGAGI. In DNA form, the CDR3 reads TGTGCCAGCAGATCGACAGGGGGCGGTGAAAAACTGTTTTTT. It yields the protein CASRSTGGGEKLFF.

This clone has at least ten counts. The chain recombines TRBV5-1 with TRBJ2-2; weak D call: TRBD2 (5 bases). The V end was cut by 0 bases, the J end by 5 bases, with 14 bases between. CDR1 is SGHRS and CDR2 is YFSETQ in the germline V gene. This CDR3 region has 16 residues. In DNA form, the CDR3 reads TGCGCCAGCAGCTTGGTTGGGCCCGGAGGAACCGGGGAGCTGTTTTTT. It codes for CASSLVGPGGTGELFF.

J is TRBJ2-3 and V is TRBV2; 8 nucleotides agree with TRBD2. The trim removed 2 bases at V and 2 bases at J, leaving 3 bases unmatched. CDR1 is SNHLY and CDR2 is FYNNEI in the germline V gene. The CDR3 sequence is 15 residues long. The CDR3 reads CASSEFSGATDTQYF. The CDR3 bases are TGTGCCAGCAGTGAATTTAGCGGGGCCACAGATACGCAGTATTTT.

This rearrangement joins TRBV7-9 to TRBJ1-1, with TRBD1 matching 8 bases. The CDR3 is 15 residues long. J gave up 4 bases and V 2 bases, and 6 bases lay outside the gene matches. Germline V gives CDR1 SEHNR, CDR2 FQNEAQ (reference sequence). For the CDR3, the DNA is TGTGCCAGCAGCTTACCTCGGACAGGGCGCACTGAAGCTTTCTTT. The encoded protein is CASSLPRTGRTEAFF.

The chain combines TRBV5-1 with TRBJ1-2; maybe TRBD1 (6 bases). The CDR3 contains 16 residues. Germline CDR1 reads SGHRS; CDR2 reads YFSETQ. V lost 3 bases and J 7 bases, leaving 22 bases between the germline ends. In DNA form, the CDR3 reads TGCGCCAGCAGCTCACAGCCATCGGACAGCTTCGTTGGCTACACCTTC. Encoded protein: CASSSQPSDSFVGYTF. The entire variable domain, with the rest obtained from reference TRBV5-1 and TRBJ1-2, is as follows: KAGVTQTPRYLIKTRGQQVTLSCSPISGHRSVSWYQQTPGQGLQFLFEYFSETQRNKGNFPGRFSGRQFSNSRSEMNVSTLELGDSALYLCASSSQPSDSFVGYTFGSGTRLTVV.

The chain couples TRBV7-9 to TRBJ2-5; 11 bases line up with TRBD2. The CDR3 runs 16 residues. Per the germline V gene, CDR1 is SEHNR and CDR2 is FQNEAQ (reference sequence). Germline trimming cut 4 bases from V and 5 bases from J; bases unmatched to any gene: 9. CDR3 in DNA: TGTGCCAGCAGCTCCAAAACTAGCGGGAGTCTGGAGACCCAGTACTTC. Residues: CASSSKTSGSLETQYF.

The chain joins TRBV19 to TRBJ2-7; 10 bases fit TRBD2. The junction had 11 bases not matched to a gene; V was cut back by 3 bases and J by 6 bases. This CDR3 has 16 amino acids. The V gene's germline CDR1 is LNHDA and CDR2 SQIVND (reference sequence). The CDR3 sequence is CASSISSIAGGSEQYF. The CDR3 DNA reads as TGTGCCAGTAGTATCAGCTCGATAGCGGGAGGATCCGAGCAGTACTTC.

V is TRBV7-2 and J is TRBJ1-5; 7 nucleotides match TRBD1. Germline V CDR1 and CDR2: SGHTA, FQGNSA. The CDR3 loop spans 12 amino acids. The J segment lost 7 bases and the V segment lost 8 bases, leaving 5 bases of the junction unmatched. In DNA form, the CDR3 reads TGTGCCAGCGGCACAGGGGTGCAGCCCCAGCATTTT. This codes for CASGTGVQPQHF.

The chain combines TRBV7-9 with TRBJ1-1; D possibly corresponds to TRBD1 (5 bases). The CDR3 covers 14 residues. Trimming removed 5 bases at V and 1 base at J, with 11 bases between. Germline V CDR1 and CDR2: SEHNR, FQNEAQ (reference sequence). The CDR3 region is CASSPGGWNTEAFF. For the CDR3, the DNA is TGTGCCAGCAGCCCCGGGGGATGGAACACTGAAGCTTTCTTT.

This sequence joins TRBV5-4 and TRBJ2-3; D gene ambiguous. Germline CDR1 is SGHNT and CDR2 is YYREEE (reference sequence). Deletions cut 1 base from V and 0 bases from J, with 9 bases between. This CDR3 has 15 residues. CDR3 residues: CASSLISVSTDTQYF. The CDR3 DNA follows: TGTGCCAGCAGCTTGATTAGTGTTAGCACAGATACGCAGTATTTT. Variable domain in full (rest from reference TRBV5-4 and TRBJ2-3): ETGVTQSPTHLIKTRGQQVTLRCSSQSGHNTVSWYQQALGQGPQFIFQYYREEENGRGNFPPRFSGLQFPNYSSELNVNALELDDSALYLCASSLISVSTDTQYFGPGTRLTVL.

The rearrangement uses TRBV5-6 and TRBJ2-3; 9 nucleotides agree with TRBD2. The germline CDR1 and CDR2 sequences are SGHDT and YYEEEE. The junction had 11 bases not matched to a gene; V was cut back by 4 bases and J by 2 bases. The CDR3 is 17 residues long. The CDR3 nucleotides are TGTGCCAGCAGCATATCACTAGCGGGCTACCCCACAGATACGCAGTATTTT. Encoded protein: CASSISLAGYPTDTQYF.

Here the CDR3 DNA reads TGTGCCAGCTCACCGGGACAGCCTAACTCTGGAAACACCATATATTTT. This sequence encodes CASSPGQPNSGNTIYF. The rearrangement uses TRBV18 and TRBJ1-3; 7 bases are shared with TRBD1. V lost 3 bases and J lost 0; bases outside the gene matches: 5. Germline loops: CDR1 KGHSH, CDR2 LQKENI. This CDR3 has 16 residues.

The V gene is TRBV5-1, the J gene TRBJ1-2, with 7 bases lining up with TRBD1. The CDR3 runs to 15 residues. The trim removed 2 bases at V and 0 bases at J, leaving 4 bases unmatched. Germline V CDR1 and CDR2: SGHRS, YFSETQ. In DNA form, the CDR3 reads TGCGCCAGCAGCTTTGGGACAGCGCCTAACTATGGCTACACCTTC. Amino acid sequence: CASSFGTAPNYGYTF.

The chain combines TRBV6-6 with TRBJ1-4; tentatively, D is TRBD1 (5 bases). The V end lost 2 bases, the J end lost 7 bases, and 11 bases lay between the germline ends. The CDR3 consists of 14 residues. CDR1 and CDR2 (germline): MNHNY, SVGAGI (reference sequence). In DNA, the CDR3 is TGTGCCAGCAGTTACCAAGGGGTGGGTGAAAAACTGTTTTTT. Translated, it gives CASSYQGVGEKLFF.